A selection of T cell receptor beta chains follows, all from one sample in a study of T cells in tumors after PD-1 blockade. Assay used: immunoSEQ multiplex PCR; TCRdb lists only in-frame clones, some missing. Here the sample spans 30,000 to 40,000 clones, roughly 73% being singletons. The sequencing used PBMCs, collected before anti-PD-1 treatment. The receptor set was obtained from a human donor with basal cell carcinoma. Both conserved end residues are part of each CDR3. The order of the fields is J gene, V gene, D gene, clone size, CDR3 DNA, CDR3 protein. A D gene is named only where the DNA matches it firmly. Size tells how often a clone was seen (once, few, many) or the class of an expanded clone, and some rows leave it out.

>TRBJ1-4|TRBV18|-|-
TGTGCCAGCTCACCACCGAACGAGTATAATGAAAAACTGTTTTTT
CASSPPNEYNEKLFF
>TRBJ1-4|TRBV28|TRBD1|-
TGTGCCAGCAGGGGACAGGGGGCCGGGGGTGAAAAACTGTTTTTT
CASRGQGAGGEKLFF
>TRBJ1-3|TRBV7-2|-|-
TGTGCCAGCAGCTCCTCAGGCGTGAGCTCTGGAAACACCATATATTTT
CASSSSGVSSGNTIYF
>TRBJ2-7|TRBV6-5|-|-
TGTGCCAGCAGTTACTCGGACAGCTACGAGCAGTACTTC
CASSYSDSYEQYF
>TRBJ2-7|TRBV18|-|-
TGTGCCAGCTCACGAACCCAGGGGAGGTCCTCCTACGAGCAGTACTTC
CASSRTQGRSSYEQYF
>TRBJ2-5|TRBV7-9|TRBD2|-
TGTGCCAGCAGCCCCCGGGGGGGCTTCCAAGAGACCCAGTACTTC
CASSPRGGFQETQYF
>TRBJ2-6|TRBV19|TRBD1|-
TGTGCCAGTAGAACAGGGGGCGGAGCTGGGGCCAACGTCCTGACTTTC
CASRTGGGAGANVLTF
>TRBJ1-2|TRBV29-1|-|-
TGCAGCGTTGGCCAGGGGCGGGACTATGGCTACACCTTC
CSVGQGRDYGYTF
>TRBJ2-1|TRBV28|TRBD2|-
TGTGCCAGCAGGGAACTTCCCAGCGGGAAATACAATGAGCAGTTCTTC
CASRELPSGKYNEQFF
>TRBJ1-6|TRBV2|TRBD1|-
TGTGCCAGCAGACCACCGGGACAGGGTTTTTCACCCCTCCACTTT
CASRPPGQGFSPLHF
>TRBJ1-5|TRBV29-1|TRBD1|once
TGCAGCGCCTCGGGAGGGACAGGGGATCAGCCCCAGCATTTT
CSASGGTGDQPQHF
>TRBJ1-5|TRBV7-9|-|-
TGTGCCAGCAGCCCCCCAGGCAGCAATCAGCCCCAGCATTTT
CASSPPGSNQPQHF
>TRBJ2-3|TRBV7-7|-|-
TGTGCCAGCAGCTTAGCGGGGGGACGCACAGATACGCAGTATTTT
CASSLAGGRTDTQYF
>TRBJ1-4|TRBV30|-|-
TGTGCCTGGGGCGTCCTCCTCTCAACTAATGAAAAACTGTTTTTT
CAWGVLLSTNEKLFF
>TRBJ2-1|TRBV7-8|-|-
TGTGCCAGCAGCGCTACAGGGAATCCCTACAATGAGCAGTTCTTC
CASSATGNPYNEQFF
>TRBJ1-4|TRBV4-3|TRBD1|once
TGCGCCAGCAGCCAAGGTGGGACAGGGGACGAAAAACTGTTTTTT
CASSQGGTGDEKLFF
>TRBJ2-5|TRBV19|TRBD1|-
TGTGCCAGTAGTCCCTTGACAGGGGAAACCCAAGAGACCCAGTACTTC
CASSPLTGETQETQYF
>TRBJ1-1|TRBV7-9|-|-
TGTGCCAGCAGCTTGCAGGGTAACATGAACACTGAAGCTTTCTTT
CASSLQGNMNTEAFF
>TRBJ1-5|TRBV6-2/TRBV6-3|-|-
TGTGCCAGCAGTTCCGGGGGAGGGAGTATTATCTTGCATTTT
CASSSGGGSIILHF
>TRBJ1-2|TRBV11-3|-|-
TGTGCCAGCTCACAGGGAAACTATGGCTACACCTTC
CASSQGNYGYTF
>TRBJ1-5|TRBV7-9|-|few
TGTGCCAGCAGCTTAGAAGGATCCCACTCGCCCCAGCATTTT
CASSLEGSHSPQHF
>TRBJ1-3|TRBV19|-|few
TGTGCCAGTAGTATAAGAGGTTCCGGACTCTCTGGAAACACCATATATTTT
CASSIRGSGLSGNTIYF
>TRBJ1-1|TRBV5-1|-|-
TGCGCCAGCAGGGTTGGAGGAAACACTGAAGCTTTCTTT
CASRVGGNTEAFF
>TRBJ2-1|TRBV6-7|-|-
TGTGCCAGCACCTTTAGACTTCCCCCCCCAACCAATGAGCAGTTCTTC
CASTFRLPPPTNEQFF
>TRBJ2-7|TRBV7-3|TRBD1|-
TGTGCCAGCAGCCGGGACAGGGGAAACGAGCAGTACTTC
CASSRDRGNEQYF
>TRBJ1-5|TRBV7-9|-|few
TGTGCCAGCAGTTCTACCCGGGACCTTAGCAATCAGCCCCAGCATTTT
CASSSTRDLSNQPQHF
>TRBJ2-7|TRBV4-2|TRBD2|-
TGTGCCAGCAGCCGGATCTTAGCGGGGGTAAGCTCCTACGAGCAGTACTTC
CASSRILAGVSSYEQYF
>TRBJ1-5|TRBV29-1|TRBD1|-
TGCAGCGTTGGGGGACAGGGTGAAGGTCAGCCCCAGCATTTT
CSVGGQGEGQPQHF
>TRBJ2-3|TRBV9|-|-
TGTGCCAGCAGCGTAGTGTCAACGGGTGGTTCTAGCACAGATACGCAGTATTTT
CASSVVSTGGSSTDTQYF
>TRBJ2-7|TRBV30|-|-
TGTGCCTGGAGTACCTCCTACGAGCAGTACTTC
CAWSTSYEQYF
>TRBJ1-1|TRBV18|-|-
TGTGCCAGCTCCCGGCCGGGGGGCACTGAAGCTTTCTTT
CASSRPGGTEAFF
>TRBJ2-3|TRBV3-1/TRBV3-2|-|-
TGTGCCAGCAGCTATCGACAGGATACGCAGTATTTT
CASSYRQDTQYF
>TRBJ1-1|TRBV5-1|TRBD1|-
TGCGCCAGCTTGGGGACAGGGGATGAAGCTTTCTTT
CASLGTGDEAFF
>TRBJ2-1|TRBV7-3|TRBD1|-
TGTGCCAGCAGCTTAACCTCCCCCGGGACAGGGGGCCGACATGAGCAGTTCTTC
CASSLTSPGTGGRHEQFF
>TRBJ1-3|TRBV28|-|-
TGTGCCAGCAAAACGAGCGAGGACACCATATATTTT
CASKTSEDTIYF
>TRBJ1-6|TRBV3-1/TRBV3-2|-|few
TGTGCCAGCAGCCAAGGGATTTCACCCCTCCACTTT
CASSQGISPLHF
>TRBJ2-3|TRBV15|-|-
TGTGCCACCAGCAGAGATCTCCCTGGCAGGGGGGGAGATACGCAGTATTTT
CATSRDLPGRGGDTQYF
>TRBJ2-3|TRBV28|TRBD2|-
TGTGCCAGCAGTTCTAGCGGGGCAGATACGCAGTATTTT
CASSSSGADTQYF
>TRBJ2-4|TRBV18|-|-
TGTGCCAGCTCATTCGGGGGCCAATCGACCAAAAACATTCAGTACTTC
CASSFGGQSTKNIQYF
>TRBJ1-5|TRBV2|TRBD1|-
TGTGCCAGCAGTGGGACAGGGAATCAGCCCCAGCATTTT
CASSGTGNQPQHF
>TRBJ2-1|TRBV12-5|TRBD2|-
TGTGCTAGTGGCGGTAGCGGGCCCACCCTAGGTGAGCAGTTCTTC
CASGGSGPTLGEQFF
>TRBJ2-1|TRBV5-4|TRBD1|-
TGTGCCAGCAGCCCCCGGCATCAGACAGGGATCAATGAGCAGTTCTTC
CASSPRHQTGINEQFF
>TRBJ1-6|TRBV6-1|-|few
TGTGCCAGCAGTGAACCAGGCAGGGGCAAAAAGGATTCACCCCTCCACTTT
CASSEPGRGKKDSPLHF
>TRBJ2-1|TRBV4-2|TRBD2|-
TGTGCCAGCAGCCAGGTCAAAGGGACTAGCGGGAGTAGCGAGCAGTTCTTC
CASSQVKGTSGSSEQFF
>TRBJ2-7|TRBV6-2/TRBV6-3|TRBD2|-
TGTGCCAGCAGTCCAGGACTAGTCCCCTACGAGCAGTACTTC
CASSPGLVPYEQYF
>TRBJ2-3|TRBV4-2|TRBD2|-
TGTGCCAGCAGCCAAGAAGGGACCGGGACTAGCGGGGGAACAGATACGCAGTATTTT
CASSQEGTGTSGGTDTQYF
>TRBJ1-2|TRBV7-9|-|-
TGTGCCAGCAGCTTCGGCTATGGCTACACCTTC
CASSFGYGYTF
>TRBJ2-3|TRBV7-9|-|-
TGTGCCAGCAGCTGGCAAGACTGGACCTTCACAGATACGCAGTATTTT
CASSWQDWTFTDTQYF
>TRBJ1-6|TRBV19|-|-
TGTGCCAGTAGGGAAATGAGCTCCTATAATTCACCCCTCCACTTT
CASREMSSYNSPLHF
>TRBJ2-3|TRBV21-1|-|once
TGTGCCAGCAGCAAAAAACTAGCGGGAGCCGTTCGCACAGATACGCAGTATTTT
CASSKKLAGAVRTDTQYF
>TRBJ1-1|TRBV27|-|-
TGTGCCAGCGGGGGGCGGAACACTGAAGCTTTCTTT
CASGGRNTEAFF
>TRBJ1-1|TRBV6-5|-|-
TGTGCCAGCAGCGCCGAAGGGCTAGGGTCAGCTTTCTTT
CASSAEGLGSAFF
>TRBJ2-1|TRBV9|-|few
TGTGCCAGCAGCTTTCACCCGGCGGCAACGAAATACAATGAGCAGTTCTTC
CASSFHPAATKYNEQFF
>TRBJ2-3|TRBV2|TRBD2|-
TGTGCCAGCCTTCCGGGAGCGGGGAAGGGTGGGGATACGCAGTATTTT
CASLPGAGKGGDTQYF
>TRBJ2-3|TRBV12-3/TRBV12-4|-|-
TGTGCCAGCAGCAACACAGATACGCAGTATTTT
CASSNTDTQYF